The entry below describes one T cell receptor beta chain. Germline trimming cut 2 bases from V and 7 bases from J; bases unmatched to any gene: 2. Germline-derived CDR1 and CDR2 are MRHNA and SNTAGT. CDR3 size: 12 residues. Original processing methods: Estimation of nucleated cell counts was performed using reference gene primer amplification. This table comes from immunoSEQ multiplex PCR, and its TCRdb copy is limited to in-frame clones, with some not included. That table furnishes V, J and clone size, whereas the DNA furnished D and trimming. The data show 45,000 or so clones, over 75% seen once. The source of the sample is a study of blood T cell repertoires in COVID-19. Study in general: Sample material is recorded as cDNA or gDNA derived from T cells, B-cell-depleted T cells, or PBMCs.

This clonotype originated in a human donor in a cohort sampled during active COVID-19. The chain recombines TRBV6-4 with TRBJ2-7; 7 positions match TRBD2. The sequencing sample was made of peripheral blood. CDR3 amino acids: CASSDPGGEQYF. CDR3 DNA sequence: TGTGCCAGCAGTGACCCCGGGGGGGAGCAGTACTTC.